This T cell receptor (beta chain) was profiled in a study of identical twins. Study-wide points: Twin-shared out-of-frame alpha sequences were enriched for low generation probability.

This clonotype was picked up a small number of times. What it binds is not known. The germline V gene has CDR1 MGHRA and CDR2 YSYEKL. V gave up 0 bases and J gave up 5 bases; unmatched junction bases: 22. The CDR3 covers 21 residues. A universal primer site was incorporated via template switching, and the cDNA contained unique molecular identifiers. Via MiXCR, TCRdb re-called the 5' RACE reads, giving one row per CDR3 protein. The top ten clones hold 2.5% to 3% of a sample with 550,000 to 700,000 distinct CDR3 sequences, nearly 10% of them seen once. Everyone who gave samples was a healthy Caucasian. This same sample was also taken into another study, of yellow fever vaccine responses in identical twins.

The chain recombines TRBV4-1 with TRBJ2-7, with 10 bases aligning to TRBD2. This sequence was found in a young woman in good health. Sequencing used PBMCs. The CDR3 sequence: CASSQELRGVTSGRAEDEQYF. In nucleotides, the CDR3 is TGCGCCAGCAGCCAAGAACTCAGGGGGGTTACCAGCGGGAGGGCCGAGGACGAGCAGTACTTC.